These T cell receptor beta chains were read from a single sample in a study of blood T cell repertoires in COVID-19. Only in-frame clones appear in the TCRdb table, and some are missing; sequencing was by immunoSEQ multiplex PCR. The repertoire includes 95,000 to 150,000 clones, about 80% of them detected once, and 30% to 45% sits in the top ten. The sequenced sample consisted of peripheral blood. The receptors here all came from a man between 35 and 55 years old with active or convalescent COVID-19. CDR3s include the opening cysteine and the closing phenylalanine or tryptophan. The D gene is left open where the match is weak. Clone size is shown for a subset of rows, as once, few, many or a class of expanded clone.

>TRBJ2-6|TRBV19|TRBD2|-|17
CASSRTSRPPGANVLTF
TGTGCCAGTAGCAGGACTAGTCGCCCCCCTGGGGCCAACGTCCTGACTTTC
>TRBJ1-2|TRBV27|-|-|16
CASSLSSGPRHYGYTF
TGTGCCAGCAGTTTATCTTCCGGCCCCAGACATTATGGCTACACCTTC
>TRBJ1-2|TRBV7-2|TRBD1|-|12
CASSPQGWGYTF
TGTGCCAGCAGCCCACAGGGGTGGGGCTACACCTTC
>TRBJ1-2|TRBV24-1|-|-|16
CATSETQGPNNYGYTF
TGTGCCACCAGTGAGACCCAGGGGCCTAACAACTATGGCTACACCTTC
>TRBJ2-1|TRBV30|TRBD2|-|15
CAWNEGAGGWNEQFF
TGTGCCTGGAACGAAGGAGCGGGAGGATGGAATGAGCAGTTCTTC
>TRBJ1-2|TRBV12-3/TRBV12-4|-|-|13
CASSLGSGYGYTF
TGTGCCAGCAGTTTAGGTTCGGGATATGGCTACACCTTC
>TRBJ2-1|TRBV7-3|-|-|13
CASSLSAGDEQFF
TGTGCCAGCAGCTTAAGTGCAGGGGATGAGCAGTTCTTC
>TRBJ2-7|TRBV29-1|-|once|15
CSAKLQGNSYYEQYF
TGCAGCGCCAAATTACAGGGAAATTCTTACTACGAGCAGTACTTC
>TRBJ1-6|TRBV7-6|-|-|14
CASSLGTSNSPLHF
TGTGCCAGCAGCCTCGGGACTTCTAATTCACCCCTCCACTTT
>TRBJ1-2|TRBV7-2|-|-|14
CASSSSPQGNGYTF
TGTGCCAGCAGCTCTTCACCCCAGGGTAATGGCTACACCTTC
>TRBJ2-2|TRBV15|TRBD2|-|18
CATSRDSASGGITGELFF
TGTGCCACCAGCAGAGATAGTGCTAGCGGGGGGATTACCGGGGAGCTGTTTTTT
>TRBJ2-3|TRBV2|TRBD2|-|14
CARGGLAGADTQYF
TGTGCCAGAGGGGGACTAGCGGGCGCAGATACGCAGTATTTT
>TRBJ2-2|TRBV5-4|-|once|16
CASSLQGFPNTGELFF
TGTGCCAGCAGCTTACAGGGCTTCCCGAACACCGGGGAGCTGTTTTTT
>TRBJ2-7|TRBV3-1/TRBV3-2|-|once|11
CASSQVDEQYF
TGTGCCAGCAGCCAAGTCGACGAGCAGTACTTC
>TRBJ1-4|TRBV14|-|-|15
CASSPLRGLSEKLFF
TGTGCCAGCAGCCCACTCAGGGGTTTAAGTGAAAAACTGTTTTTT
>TRBJ2-5|TRBV6-1|-|-|13
CASSEVPVETQYF
TGTGCCAGCAGTGAAGTACCAGTAGAGACCCAGTACTTC
>TRBJ1-1|TRBV28|TRBD1|many|18
CASSSPATGGLLNTEAFF
TGTGCCAGCAGTTCCCCGGCGACAGGGGGGTTATTGAACACTGAAGCTTTCTTT
>TRBJ2-1|TRBV6-2/TRBV6-3|-|-|14
CASSMGGPGSEQFF
TGTGCCAGCAGCATGGGGGGGCCTGGATCCGAGCAGTTCTTC
>TRBJ1-2|TRBV24-1|-|-|14
CATSAGTTNYGYTF
TGTGCCACCAGTGCCGGGACAACTAACTATGGCTACACCTTC
>TRBJ1-3|TRBV6-5|-|-|13
CASRRTEGNTIYF
TGTGCCAGCAGGCGGACAGAGGGAAACACCATATATTTT
>TRBJ1-1|TRBV6-1|-|-|11
CASSEGGKAFF
TGTGCCAGCAGTGAGGGAGGGAAAGCTTTCTTT
>TRBJ1-4|TRBV6-5|-|-|11
CATQGWEKLFF
TGTGCCACACAGGGTTGGGAAAAACTGTTTTTT
>TRBJ2-2|TRBV5-1|-|-|17
CASSLGPSGSGTGELFF
TGCGCCAGCAGCTTGGGACCCTCGGGGTCCGGCACCGGGGAGCTGTTTTTT
>TRBJ2-1|TRBV25-1|TRBD1|-|14
CASSRDRGWIEQFF
TGTGCCAGCAGTCGGGACAGGGGGTGGATTGAGCAGTTCTTC
>TRBJ2-5|TRBV28|TRBD2|-|14
CASSFRAGGETQYF
TGTGCCAGCAGTTTCCGAGCGGGGGGGGAGACCCAGTACTTC
>TRBJ2-7|TRBV7-8|TRBD1|-|16
CASSLDGTGGLYEQYF
TGTGCCAGCAGCTTAGATGGGACAGGGGGCCTCTACGAGCAGTACTTC
>TRBJ2-7|TRBV3-1/TRBV3-2|TRBD1|-|14
CASSRGRGHGEQYF
TGTGCCAGCAGCCGCGGCAGGGGGCACGGCGAGCAGTACTTC
>TRBJ1-1|TRBV7-9|TRBD1|-|17
CASSRRTGTGGNTEAFF
TGTGCCAGCAGCCGACGAACCGGGACAGGGGGGAACACTGAAGCTTTCTTT
>TRBJ1-1|TRBV2|TRBD1|many|14
CASGGTGRITEAFF
TGTGCCAGCGGCGGGACAGGGAGAATCACTGAAGCTTTCTTT
>TRBJ1-4|TRBV9|-|-|16
CASSPAWGGSNEKLFF
TGTGCCAGCAGCCCAGCATGGGGGGGCAGCAATGAAAAACTGTTTTTT
>TRBJ2-3|TRBV6-5|TRBD2|few|14
CASTRGGDTDTQYF
TGTGCCAGCACTCGGGGGGGGGACACAGATACGCAGTATTTT
>TRBJ1-6|TRBV11-2|-|-|14
CASSIQENNSPLHF
TGTGCCAGCAGCATACAGGAAAATAATTCACCCCTCCACTTT
>TRBJ1-2|TRBV30|TRBD1|-|14
CAWIPRQGNYGYTF
TGTGCCTGGATCCCCCGACAGGGTAACTATGGCTACACCTTC
>TRBJ1-4|TRBV6-6|-|-|15
CASSYMRSPPEELFF
TGTGCCAGCAGTTACATGCGGTCACCCCCTGAGGAACTGTTTTTT
>TRBJ1-1|TRBV29-1|TRBD1|-|15
CSVEVWTGRKAEAFF
TGCAGCGTTGAAGTATGGACAGGGAGGAAGGCTGAAGCTTTCTTT
>TRBJ2-7|TRBV7-9|TRBD2|-|15
CASSSSSGSTYEQYF
TGTGCCAGCAGCTCCTCTAGCGGGAGCACTTACGAGCAGTACTTC
>TRBJ1-1|TRBV28|-|-|13
CASSLPMNTEAFF
TGTGCCAGCAGTTTACCTATGAACACTGAAGCTTTCTTT
>TRBJ2-5|TRBV19|TRBD1|-|16
CASSKGTAGAEETQYF
TGTGCCAGCTCCAAGGGGACAGCCGGTGCGGAAGAGACCCAGTACTTC
>TRBJ1-6|TRBV15|TRBD1|-|20
CATSRAPPGQGPIVYSPLHF
TGTGCCACCAGCAGAGCACCCCCGGGACAGGGACCGATAGTGTATTCACCCCTCCACTTT
>TRBJ1-1|TRBV5-6|TRBD1|-|15
CASSSHDRVNTEAFF
TGTGCCAGCAGCTCGCACGACAGGGTGAACACTGAAGCTTTCTTT
>TRBJ2-7|TRBV6-6|TRBD1|-|13
CASATGGVYEQYF
TGTGCCAGCGCGACAGGGGGCGTCTACGAGCAGTACTTC
>TRBJ1-1|TRBV30|-|-|13
CAWSVVLAGYAFF
TGTGCCTGGAGTGTAGTCCTGGCAGGGTACGCTTTCTTT
>TRBJ1-3|TRBV3-1/TRBV3-2|TRBD1|-|16
CASSQWGQESGNTIYF
TGTGCCAGCAGCCAGTGGGGACAGGAATCTGGAAACACCATATATTTT
>TRBJ2-7|TRBV5-1|-|-|13
CASSLDREYEQYF
TGCGCCAGCAGCTTGGACAGGGAGTACGAGCAGTACTTC
>TRBJ2-2|TRBV15|TRBD2|few|17
CATSGDLAGGPSGELFF
TGTGCCACCAGCGGAGACCTAGCGGGAGGGCCCTCCGGGGAGCTGTTTTTT
>TRBJ1-3|TRBV6-5|-|few|12
CASQTGGNTIYF
TGTGCCAGCCAAACAGGGGGAAACACCATATATTTT
>TRBJ2-1|TRBV18|TRBD1|-|17
CASSPWDRGGLYNEQFF
TGTGCCAGCTCACCATGGGACAGGGGGGGTCTCTACAATGAGCAGTTCTTC
>TRBJ2-4|TRBV7-3|-|-|16
CASSFGESLAKNIQYF
TGTGCCAGCAGCTTCGGGGAGTCTCTAGCCAAAAACATTCAGTACTTC
>TRBJ1-2|TRBV27|-|-|15
CASRPSAGLGYGYTF
TGTGCCAGCCGACCCTCAGCAGGGTTGGGCTATGGCTACACCTTC
>TRBJ2-5|TRBV15|-|-|14
CATSRGTGKETQYF
TGTGCCACCAGCAGAGGAACAGGGAAGGAGACCCAGTACTTC
>TRBJ2-7|TRBV5-1|-|few|13
CASSFGLSYEQYF
TGCGCCAGCAGCTTCGGACTGTCCTACGAGCAGTACTTC
>TRBJ2-3|TRBV29-1|TRBD2|-|15
CSVAGTSGFTDTQYF
TGCAGCGTCGCCGGGACTAGCGGTTTCACAGATACGCAGTATTTT
>TRBJ1-1|TRBV16|-|-|15
CASSQGFQGYTEAFF
TGTGCCAGCAGCCAGGGTTTCCAGGGGTACACTGAAGCTTTCTTT
>TRBJ1-5|TRBV30|-|-|17
CAWSLARERGGNQPQHF
TGTGCCTGGAGCCTTGCCAGGGAGCGGGGAGGCAATCAGCCCCAGCATTTT
>TRBJ1-1|TRBV30|-|-|13
CAWRWGRGTEAFF
TGTGCCTGGCGGTGGGGCAGGGGCACTGAAGCTTTCTTT
>TRBJ2-5|TRBV2|TRBD2|-|15
CASNPSGSISETQYF
TGTGCCAGCAATCCTAGCGGGAGTATTTCGGAGACCCAGTACTTC